One T cell receptor (beta chain) is described in this entry. The data belong to a study of blood T cell repertoires in COVID-19. Germline V CDR1 and CDR2: SNHLY, FYNNEI. CDR3 length: 15 residues. Germline trimming cut 5 bases from V and 5 bases from J; bases unmatched to any gene: 7. The repertoire was sequenced with immunoSEQ multiplex PCR; TCRdb's copy has only in-frame clones and lacks some. The table records under 85,000 clones, about 86% of them present only once. The chain couples TRBV2 to TRBJ2-7; 12 bases are a match to TRBD1. The sequenced material came from peripheral blood. The sequence was collected from an elderly man in a cohort sampled during active COVID-19. CDR3 protein: CASSKAGTGGHEQYF. In nucleotides, the CDR3 is TGTGCCAGCAGTAAGGCCGGGACAGGGGGCCACGAGCAGTACTTC.